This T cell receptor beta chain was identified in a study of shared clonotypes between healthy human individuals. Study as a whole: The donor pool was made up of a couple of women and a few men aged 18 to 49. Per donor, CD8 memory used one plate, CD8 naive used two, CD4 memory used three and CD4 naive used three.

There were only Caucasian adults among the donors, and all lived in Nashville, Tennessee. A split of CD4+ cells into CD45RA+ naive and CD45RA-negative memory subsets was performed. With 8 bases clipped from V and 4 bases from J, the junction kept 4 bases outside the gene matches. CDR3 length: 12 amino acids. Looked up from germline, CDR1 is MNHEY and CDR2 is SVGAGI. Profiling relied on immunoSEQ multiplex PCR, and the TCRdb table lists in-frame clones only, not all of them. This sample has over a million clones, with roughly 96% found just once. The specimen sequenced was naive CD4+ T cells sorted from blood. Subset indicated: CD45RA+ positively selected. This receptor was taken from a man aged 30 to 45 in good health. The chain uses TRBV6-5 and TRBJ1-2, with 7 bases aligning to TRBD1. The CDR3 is CASGRDSYGYTF. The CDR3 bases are TGTGCCAGCGGCCGGGACAGCTATGGCTACACCTTC.